This T cell receptor (beta chain) was sequenced for a study of CD8+CD57+ T cells in acquired aplastic anemia. This clonotype was seen repeatedly, ten times or more. This CDR3 is built from 15 residues. Trimming took 1 base from V and 0 from J, leaving 8 bases between them. TCR beta VDJ and CDR3 profiling used genomic DNA as template. TCRdb passed the reads through MiXCR, listing each CDR3 protein once. Seen here are roughly 180,000 distinct CDR3 sequences, less than 65% observed once, and the top ten hold 42%. Individuals selected for sequencing had exhibited CD8+CD57+ cell expansion on flow cytometry.

Material: sorted CD4+, CD8+, or CD8+CD57+ T cells (not recorded which) from PBMCs. This receptor was taken from a human donor with aplastic anemia. The chain has TRBV12-3 or TRBV12-4 and TRBJ2-3; D is undetermined. CDR3 DNA sequence: TGTGCCAGCAGTTTAGGGCAGGTCAGCACAGATACGCAGTATTTT. It is translated as CASSLGQVSTDTQYF.